This section outlines one TCR beta chain sequence together with its context. TCRdb keeps only in-frame clones here, not all; method: immunoSEQ multiplex PCR. The sample records around 130,000 clones, 89% being singletons. The source of the sample is a study of control samples from healthy donors and cancer patients. The V and J ends lost 4 bases and 7 bases respectively, with 13 bases between them. Germline CDR1 is LGHDT and CDR2 is YNNKEL (reference sequence). CDR3 length: 13 residues. This chain links TRBV3-1 (or the pseudogene TRBV3-2) with TRBJ1-2, with TRBD1 as a possible D gene (5 bases). The TCR originated in a man aged 50 to 59 in good health. The material sequenced was blood. This chain's CDR3 is CASSPSRGGGYTF. The CDR3 DNA reads TGTGCCAGCAGCCCCTCGCGGGGGGGTGGCTACACCTTC.